The clone carrying this T cell receptor (beta chain) was detected a few times. Assay: immunoSEQ multiplex PCR; the TCRdb copy retains only in-frame clones and omits some. This table holds around 200,000 clones, 70% to 90% found once. The entry originates in a study of blood T cell repertoires in COVID-19. Sequences were obtained from peripheral blood. The source of this sequence is a woman younger than 30 who had recovered from COVID-19.

CDR3 coding DNA: TGCGCCAGCAGCCAAGCCCACCAAGGGGGGCAGTACTTC. Translating it yields CASSQAHQGGQYF. The V and J genes are TRBV4-3 and TRBJ2-7; perhaps TRBD1 as D (6 bases). From germline, CDR1 is LGHNA and CDR2 YSLEER. The ends were cut back, 1 base at V and 9 bases at J, with 13 bases in the middle. This CDR3 spans 13 amino acids.